This TCR beta chain emerged from a study of shared clonotypes between healthy human individuals. Sequencing was performed with immunoSEQ multiplex PCR; in TCRdb, only in-frame clones are kept and a portion is missing. The table includes roughly 1.5 million clones, 98% detected once. The germline gives CDR1 SGHNT, CDR2 YYREEE (reference sequence). The V gene end was trimmed by 3 bases and the J gene end by 5 bases; junction bases not matched to a gene: 6. The CDR3 is 14 amino acids. Sequencing input: naive CD4+ T cells sorted from blood. This sample's subset: CD45RA+ positively selected. The TCR was taken from a man aged 30 to 39 in good health. The chain joins TRBV5-4 to TRBJ2-7; 9 nucleotides line up with TRBD1. CDR3 loop: CASSSRDRAHEQYF. DNA for the CDR3: TGTGCCAGCAGCTCCCGGGACAGGGCCCACGAGCAGTACTTC. The variable domain in full, with the rest retrieved from reference TRBV5-4 and TRBJ2-7, is ETGVTQSPTHLIKTRGQQVTLRCSSQSGHNTVSWYQQALGQGPQFIFQYYREEENGRGNFPPRFSGLQFPNYSSELNVNALELDDSALYLCASSSRDRAHEQYFGPGTRLTVT.